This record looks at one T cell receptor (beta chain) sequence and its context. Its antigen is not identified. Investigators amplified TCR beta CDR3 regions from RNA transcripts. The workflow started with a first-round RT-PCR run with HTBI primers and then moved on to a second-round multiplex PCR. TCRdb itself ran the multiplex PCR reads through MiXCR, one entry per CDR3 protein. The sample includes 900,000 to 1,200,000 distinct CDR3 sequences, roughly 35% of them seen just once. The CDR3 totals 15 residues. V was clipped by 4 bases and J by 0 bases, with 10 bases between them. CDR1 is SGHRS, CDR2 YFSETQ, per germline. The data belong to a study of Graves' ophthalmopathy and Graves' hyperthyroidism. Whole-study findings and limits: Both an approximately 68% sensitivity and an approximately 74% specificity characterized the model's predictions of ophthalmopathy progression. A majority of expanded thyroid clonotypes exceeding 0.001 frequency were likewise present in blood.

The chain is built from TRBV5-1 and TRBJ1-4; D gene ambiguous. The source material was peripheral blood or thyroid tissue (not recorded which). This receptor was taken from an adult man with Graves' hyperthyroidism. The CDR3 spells CASSPEGTTNEKLFF. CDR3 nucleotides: TGCGCCAGCAGCCCCGAGGGAACAACTAATGAAAAACTGTTTTTT. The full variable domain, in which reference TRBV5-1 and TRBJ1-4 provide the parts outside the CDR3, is KAGVTQTPRYLIKTRGQQVTLSCSPISGHRSVSWYQQTPGQGLQFLFEYFSETQRNKGNFPGRFSGRQFSNSRSEMNVSTLELGDSALYLCASSPEGTTNEKLFFGSGTQLSVL.